The 13 T cell receptor beta chains presented below share a single source sample, sequenced in a study of neoadjuvant nivolumab and ipilimumab in lung cancer. Using immunoSEQ multiplex PCR, the repertoire was profiled, and TCRdb retains in-frame clones only, with some absent. The repertoire holds 25,000 to 30,000 clones, with 75% to 80% as singletons. Material: tumor tissue, obtained after neoadjuvant nivolumab, alone or with ipilimumab, at or shortly before surgery. These receptors came from an adult with non-small cell lung cancer.

This clone was counted between two and nine times. The chain recombines TRBV18 with TRBJ2-3, with D tentatively TRBD2 (5 bases). The CDR3 contains 17 residues. Looked up from germline, CDR1 is KGHSH and CDR2 is LQKENI. V lost 3 bases and J 0 bases, leaving 16 bases between the germline ends. The DNA of the CDR3 is TGTGCCAGCTCACCCCAGAGGGCTCCCCTCAGCACAGATACGCAGTATTTT. Amino acids: CASSPQRAPLSTDTQYF.

This chain links TRBV5-5 with TRBJ2-3; D is undetermined. Trimming stripped 3 bases from V and 6 bases from J, with 14 bases between. The CDR3 is 14 residues long. In germline, CDR1 is SGHKS, CDR2 YYEKEE (reference sequence). The CDR3 spells CASSSSVGADTQYF. The CDR3 DNA reads as TGTGCCAGCAGCTCTAGTGTGGGTGCGGATACGCAGTATTTT.

The J gene is TRBJ1-3, the V gene TRBV5-1; possible D gene TRBD1, 6 bases. Germline V lookup: CDR1 SGHRS, CDR2 YFSETQ. The V end was cut by 4 bases, the J end by 0 bases, with 14 bases between. The CDR3 sequence is 16 residues long. CDR3 nucleotide sequence: TGCGCCAGCAGCGTGGACAGCAGGGTCTCTGGAAACACCATATATTTT. Its protein product is CASSVDSRVSGNTIYF.

The CDR3 DNA reads as TGTGCCAGCAGTTTGCGGACAGCCTACTATGGCTACACCTTC. The encoded protein is CASSLRTAYYGYTF. This sequence joins TRBV28 and TRBJ1-2; the D gene is possibly TRBD1 (6 bases). CDR3 length equals 14 residues. The V end was cut by 3 bases, the J end by 3 bases, with 11 bases between. Germline loops: CDR1 MDHEN, CDR2 SYDVKM.

In its sample, this clone was seen a few times. J is TRBJ1-1 and V is TRBV11-2; 11 positions match TRBD1. Trimming cost V 5 bases and J 5 bases; bases outside gene matches: 1. The CDR3 is 13 residues long. From germline, CDR1 is SGHAT and CDR2 FQNNGV. This CDR3 is CASSGTGGTEAFF. CDR3 sequence (DNA): TGTGCCAGCAGCGGGACAGGGGGGACTGAAGCTTTCTTT.

The V call is TRBV18, the J call TRBJ2-5; 10 positions match TRBD1. This CDR3 is built from 16 residues. The junction had 8 bases not matched to a gene; V was cut back by 2 bases and J by 5 bases. Germline assignment: CDR1 KGHSH and CDR2 LQKENI. The CDR3 is CASSPNRDRGHETQYF. The CDR3 nucleotides are TGTGCCAGCTCACCAAACAGAGACAGGGGGCACGAGACCCAGTACTTC.

This clone has more than one count but fewer than ten. The chain combines TRBV6-6 with TRBJ1-3; D call uncertain. Between the trimmed V and J ends, which lost 8 bases and 2 bases, there was a span of 13 bases. The CDR3 has 14 amino acids. Germline CDR1 and CDR2: MNHNY and SVGAGI (reference sequence). The CDR3 reads CASHRGVPGNTIYF. DNA for the CDR3: TGTGCCAGCCATCGGGGAGTCCCTGGAAACACCATATATTTT.

The V and J genes are TRBV10-1 and TRBJ2-7; D may be TRBD2 (5 bases). Germline assignment: CDR1 WNHNN and CDR2 SYGVQD (reference sequence). V gave up 4 bases and J gave up 3 bases, with 19 bases separating them. The CDR3 runs to 16 residues. CDR3 in amino acids: CASSALRTGNNYEQYF. For the CDR3, the DNA is TGCGCCAGCAGTGCCCTCCGGACGGGGAATAACTACGAGCAGTACTTC.

The CDR3 DNA reads TGTGCCTGGAATTTGCGGGGGGGCAGGGAGACCCAGTACTTC. Residues: CAWNLRGGRETQYF. The chain uses TRBV30 and TRBJ2-5; TRBD2 matches at 9 bases. The ends lost 4 bases at V and 5 bases at J; junction bases unmatched: 8. The germline gives CDR1 GTSNPN, CDR2 SVGIG (reference sequence). This CDR3 is built from 14 residues. Full variable domain (rest looked up from reference TRBV30 and TRBJ2-5): SQTIHQWPATLVQPVGSPLSLECTVEGTSNPNLYWYRQAAGRGLQLLFYSVGIGQISSEVPQNLSASRPQDRQFILSSKKLLLSDSGFYLCAWNLRGGRETQYFGPGTRLLVL.

In this sample, this clone turned up a few times. J is TRBJ2-1 and V is TRBV18, with TRBD2 identical over 7 bases. CDR3 length equals 15 residues. J was trimmed by 6 bases and V by 3 bases; bases with no gene match: 8. CDR1 is KGHSH and CDR2 is LQKENI in the germline V gene. CDR3 sequence (DNA): TGTGCCAGCTCACCGACTAGCCCACAAAGCAATGAGCAGTTCTTC. This encodes CASSPTSPQSNEQFF.

The chain links TRBV2 to TRBJ2-3; D possibly corresponds to TRBD1 (6 bases). V lost 8 bases and J lost 5, with 14 bases in between. Germline CDR1 reads SNHLY; CDR2 reads FYNNEI. The CDR3 sequence is 13 residues long. CDR3 coding DNA: TGTGCCAGCGGGTATGGGGGCCAAGATACGCAGTATTTT. Protein: CASGYGGQDTQYF.

This sequence joins TRBV10-1 and TRBJ2-2; D is ambiguous. V was trimmed by 3 bases and J by 4 bases, leaving 6 bases between them. The CDR3 is 13 amino acids. CDR1 and CDR2 from the germline V gene are WNHNN and SYGVQD (reference sequence). Written as DNA, the CDR3 is TGCGCCAGCAGTGATCGGGTCACCGGGGAGCTGTTTTTT. Translating it yields CASSDRVTGELFF.

This clone was seen only a few times. The chain is built from TRBV11-2 and TRBJ2-7; D unresolved. Germline CDR1 is SGHAT and CDR2 is FQNNGV. The V and J ends lost 0 bases and 0 bases respectively, with 9 bases between them. This CDR3 has 15 amino acids. CDR3 region: CASSLETVSSYEQYF. CDR3 bases: TGTGCCAGCAGCTTAGAAACAGTGAGCTCCTACGAGCAGTACTTC.